This record concerns one TCR beta chain sequence. Antigen: not known. This sample is drawn from a study of cytomegalovirus exposure and HLA in healthy donors. Study-wide points: About 87% or about 30% of the time was how often most TCR beta V segments were productive, according to an earlier analysis.

The PCR ran on 60 Vbeta and 13 Jbeta primers. TCRdb's copy holds only in-frame clones and misses some; the assay was immunoSEQ multiplex PCR. This table has roughly 180,000 clones, around a tenth appearing once. V was pared by 0 bases and J by 0 bases, with 6 bases between. The CDR3 has 15 amino acids. The germline V gene has CDR1 MNHNS and CDR2 SASEGT. The sequenced sample consisted of PBMCs. This receptor was identified in a woman aged 25 to 39 in good health and CMV-seropositive. The chain has TRBV6-1 and TRBJ1-3; D is undetermined. The CDR3 region is CASSEAQFSGNTIYF. For the CDR3, the DNA is TGTGCCAGCAGTGAAGCTCAGTTCTCTGGAAACACCATATATTTT.